This record concerns one T cell receptor (beta chain) sequence. This record comes from a study of blood T cell repertoires in COVID-19. Study in general: Italy, Spain and the United States were the sources of the convalescent and acute COVID-19 samples. T cells, B-cell-depleted T cells, or PBMCs provided the cDNA or gDNA that served as material.

Unmatched junction bases numbered 7, after V lost 7 bases and J lost 4 bases. Germline V CDR1 and CDR2: SGDLS, YYNGEE. This CDR3 has 13 residues. Original handling: Quantification of nucleated cells was approximated via reference gene primer amplification. The repertoire was sequenced with immunoSEQ multiplex PCR; TCRdb's copy has only in-frame clones and lacks some. For V, J and clone size, that table is used; D and trimming come from the DNA. The data hold 150,000 or so clones, with 80% to 85% observed a single time. Material for sequencing was peripheral blood. The genes are TRBV9 and TRBJ1-2; TRBD1 aligns across 7 bases. The source is a man in his late teens or twenties with active or convalescent COVID-19. CDR3 sequence: CASQGGRGYGYTF. The CDR3 DNA is TGTGCCAGCCAAGGGGGCAGGGGCTATGGCTACACCTTC.